Shown below are 9 T cell receptor beta chains from a single sample sequenced in a study of T cell repertoires in cytomegalovirus infection. TCRdb analysed the reads with MiXCR anew, one entry per CDR3 protein. The repertoire holds about 35,000 distinct CDR3 sequences, with around half as singletons. These receptors' antigens are unknown. The sample in question was CD8+ T cells from cultured PBMCs, obtained from culture after CMV antigen stimulation. Source of these receptors: a human donor in good health (CMV status not recorded). Some clones in this sample may be carry-over from other donors' samples.

This chain uses TRBV19 with TRBJ1-6; D uncertain. V lost 6 bases and J lost 4, with 13 bases in between. The CDR3 has 15 residues. Germline lookup yields CDR1 LNHDA and CDR2 SQIVND (reference sequence). The CDR3 here is CASSLGTGYNSPLHF. CDR3 DNA: TGTGCCAGTAGCCTCGGAACGGGATATAATTCACCCCTCCACTTT.

The chain links TRBV18 to TRBJ2-5, with TRBD1 matching over 7 bases. The germline CDR1 and CDR2 sequences are KGHSH and LQKENI. This CDR3 has 15 residues. Trimming removed 6 bases from V and 2 bases from J; junction bases left unmatched: 9. For the CDR3, the DNA is TGTGCCAGCTCCCCCGGGACAGCCACACAAGAGACCCAGTACTTC. This translates into CASSPGTATQETQYF.

The chain links TRBV19 to TRBJ1-1; D remains unclear. This CDR3 has 15 amino acids. Trimming took 3 bases from V and 0 from J, leaving 11 bases between them. Germline lookup yields CDR1 LNHDA and CDR2 SQIVND (reference sequence). The CDR3 sequence is CASSIRRVMNTEAFF. The CDR3 region has the DNA TGTGCCAGTAGTATTCGCAGAGTTATGAACACTGAAGCTTTCTTT.

This clonotype has only a few counts. The chain links TRBV7-2 to TRBJ2-1; D possibly matches TRBD1 or TRBD2 (5 bases each). The CDR3 runs to 13 residues. Trimming pared 5 bases from V and 3 bases from J, leaving 8 bases between. In germline, CDR1 is SGHTA, CDR2 FQGNSA. DNA of the CDR3: TGTGCCAGCAGCGCTGGGGGCTACAATGAGCAGTTCTTC. It codes for CASSAGGYNEQFF.

The chain links TRBV14 to TRBJ2-1, with D possibly TRBD2 on 6 matching bases. The length of the CDR3 is 16 residues. The V end lost 2 bases, the J end lost 0 bases, and 11 bases lay between the germline ends. CDR1 and CDR2 from the germline V gene are SGHDN and FVKESK. Written as DNA, the CDR3 is TGTGCCAGCAGCCAAACGCGGGGAAGCTCCTACAATGAGCAGTTCTTC. It translates to CASSQTRGSSYNEQFF.

This clonotype appeared a few times. The V call is TRBV7-2, the J call TRBJ1-2, with 10 bases fitting TRBD1. This CDR3 region has 15 residues. The V gene's germline CDR1 is SGHTA and CDR2 FQGNSA. Trimming at V came to 7 bases and at J to 4 bases, leaving 9 bases not matched to a gene. Here the CDR3 DNA reads TGTGCCAGCAACCCGGGGGACAGGGGTATCTATGGCTACACCTTC. It yields the protein CASNPGDRGIYGYTF. Complete variable domain (other parts from reference TRBV7-2 and TRBJ1-2): GAGVSQSPSNKVTEKGKDVELRCDPISGHTALYWYRQSLGQGLEFLIYFQGNSAPDKSGLPSDRFSAERTGGSVSTLTIQRTQQEDSAVYLCASNPGDRGIYGYTFGSGTRLTVV.

This clonotype was observed a single time. The chain has TRBV4-1 and TRBJ1-3; a possible D gene is TRBD1 (6 bases). V was trimmed by 4 bases and J by 4 bases, leaving 11 bases between them. Germline V lookup: CDR1 MGHRA, CDR2 YSYEKL. This CDR3 contains 14 residues. This chain's CDR3 is CASSPPTGGNTIYF. The CDR3 DNA reads as TGCGCCAGCAGCCCTCCCACAGGGGGAAACACCATATATTTT.

Many counts were recorded for this clonotype. The chain joins TRBV5-6 to TRBJ1-1; a possible D gene is TRBD1 (6 bases). Germline CDR1 and CDR2: SGHDT and YYEEEE. The V and J ends lost 1 base and 6 bases respectively, with 13 bases between them. This CDR3 has 14 residues. This chain's CDR3 is CASSLSGARSEAFF. Here the CDR3 DNA reads TGTGCCAGCAGCTTGTCGGGGGCGCGGTCTGAAGCTTTCTTT. Full variable domain (remainder filled in from reference TRBV5-6 and TRBJ1-1): DAGVTQSPTHLIKTRGQQVTLRCSPKSGHDTVSWYQQALGQGPQFIFQYYEEEERQRGNFPDRFSGHQFPNYSSELNVNALLLGDSALYLCASSLSGARSEAFFGQGTRLTVV.

This clonotype was observed once. The rearrangement uses TRBV6-5 and TRBJ2-3; 10 bases map to TRBD1. The CDR3 has 17 residues. J lost 6 bases, V lost 0 bases, and 9 bases had no gene match. Germline CDR1 MNHEY, CDR2 SVGAGI. As DNA, the CDR3 is TGTGCCAGCAGTTACTCGGGTTGGGACAGGGGCGTCGATACGCAGTATTTT. It translates to CASSYSGWDRGVDTQYF.